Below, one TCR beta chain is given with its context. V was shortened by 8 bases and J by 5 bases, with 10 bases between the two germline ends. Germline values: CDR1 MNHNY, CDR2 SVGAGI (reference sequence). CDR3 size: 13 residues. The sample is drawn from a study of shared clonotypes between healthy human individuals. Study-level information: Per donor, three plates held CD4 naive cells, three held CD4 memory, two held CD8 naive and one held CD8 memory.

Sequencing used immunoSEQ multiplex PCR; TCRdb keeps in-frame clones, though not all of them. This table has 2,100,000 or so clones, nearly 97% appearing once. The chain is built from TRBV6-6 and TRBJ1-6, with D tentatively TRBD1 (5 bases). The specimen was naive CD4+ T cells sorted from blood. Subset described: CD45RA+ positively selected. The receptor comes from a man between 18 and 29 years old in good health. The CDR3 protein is CASWGVNNSPLHF. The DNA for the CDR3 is TGTGCCAGCTGGGGGGTGAATAATTCACCCCTCCACTTT.